The present T cell receptor (beta chain) was sequenced within a study of blood T cell repertoires in COVID-19. Study at large: Acute and convalescent COVID-19 specimens originated in the United States, Italy and Spain.

This CDR3 region has 16 residues. V was cut by 3 bases and J by 0 bases, with 12 bases left in between. Germline V lookup: CDR1 SGDLS, CDR2 YYNGEE. Sequenced by immunoSEQ multiplex PCR; TCRdb stores in-frame clones only, minus some. In the table there are 150,000 to 200,000 clones, about 80% of which are singletons. This chain links TRBV9 with TRBJ2-2; D is possibly TRBD1 (5 bases). This clonotype was obtained from a man in his 70s with active or convalescent COVID-19. Sequenced: peripheral blood. In nucleotides, the CDR3 is TGTGCCAGCAGCGCACCCCGACAGTCGAACACCGGGGAGCTGTTTTTT. Translating gives CASSAPRQSNTGELFF.